These 20 T cell receptor beta chains came from one sample sequenced in a study of T-cell reconstitution after alpha-beta-depleted transplantation in children. During its preparation, the TCRbeta library received unique molecular identifiers. MiXCR, run by TCRdb on the PCR reads, gives a single entry per CDR3 protein. The table lists around 960,000 distinct CDR3 sequences, about 31% of them singletons. Sequenced material: PBMCs, mostly from graft donor cells, taken 360 days after TCRalphabeta/CD19-depleted stem cell transplant. The receptors here all came from a boy in the first two years of life who had a stem cell transplant for SCID, so the T cells may come from the graft donor.

The chain carries TRBV11-2 and TRBJ2-5; D assignment may be TRBD1 or TRBD2 (6 bases each). The ends were cut back, 5 bases at V and 5 bases at J, with 21 bases in the middle. Germline V gives CDR1 SGHAT, CDR2 FQNNGV. The CDR3 has 16 residues. The CDR3 protein is CASSPGNQWRGETQYF. The DNA for the CDR3 is TGTGCCAGCAGCCCCGGGAATCAATGGAGGGGGGAGACCCAGTACTTC.

This clonotype was counted ten times or more. The J gene is TRBJ2-3, the V gene TRBV7-9; possibly TRBD2 for D (7 bases). In germline, CDR1 is SEHNR, CDR2 FQNEAQ (reference sequence). V was trimmed by 4 bases and J by 2 bases, leaving 13 bases between them. This CDR3 is 15 amino acids long. For the CDR3, the DNA is TGTGCCAGCAGCTCCGGGGCGGGGGCCACAGATACGCAGTATTTT. As protein: CASSSGAGATDTQYF.

This clonotype was seen a handful of times. The rearrangement links TRBV12-3 or TRBV12-4 to TRBJ2-2; perhaps TRBD1 as D (6 bases). Trimming cost V 6 bases and J 1 base, with 12 bases left between them. This CDR3 has 15 amino acids. CDR3 DNA sequence: TGTGCCAGCAGGGCTATGGGACAGAACACCGGGGAGCTGTTTTTT. Its protein product is CASRAMGQNTGELFF.

This chain uses TRBV15 with TRBJ2-1, with D possibly being TRBD2 (5 bases). V was trimmed by 0 bases and J by 10 bases, leaving 16 bases between them. This CDR3 contains 15 residues. CDR1 and CDR2 from the germline V gene are LNHNV and YYDKDF (reference sequence). CDR3 amino acids: CATSRESRGSGEQFF. The CDR3 DNA reads TGTGCCACCAGCAGAGAGTCACGGGGTTCGGGGGAGCAGTTCTTC. Variable domain in full (rest from reference TRBV15 and TRBJ2-1): DAMVIQNPRYQVTQFGKPVTLSCSQTLNHNVMYWYQQKSSQAPKLLFHYYDKDFNNEADTPDNFQSRRPNTSFCFLDIRSPGLGDTAMYLCATSRESRGSGEQFFGPGTRLTVL.

This chain links TRBV11-2 with TRBJ2-3, with a weak D call TRBD2 (6 bases). Germline CDR1 reads SGHAT; CDR2 reads FQNNGV. This CDR3 region has 17 residues. The V end lost 0 bases, the J end lost 0 bases, and 13 bases lay between the germline ends. DNA for the CDR3: TGTGCCAGCAGCTTAGAAGTACTAGCTTTAAGCACAGATACGCAGTATTTT. Its protein is CASSLEVLALSTDTQYF.

This clonotype was seen a few times. At one end, the junction sequence differs from germline, possibly due to a read error. The chain has TRBV6-1 and TRBJ1-5, with D maybe TRBD1 (5 bases). From germline, CDR1 is MNHNS and CDR2 SASEGT. The CDR3 runs to 18 residues. CDR3 in DNA: TGTGCCAGCAGGGAAGACAGACGAAGGGACTATAGCAATCAGCCCCAGCATTTT. Protein: CASREDRRRDYSNQPQHF.

The CDR3 reads CASSFNSVQETQYF. The CDR3 DNA is TGCGCCAGCAGCTTTAATTCAGTCCAAGAGACCCAGTACTTC. This rearrangement joins TRBV5-1 to TRBJ2-5, with D hard to call. Looked up from germline, CDR1 is SGHRS and CDR2 is YFSETQ. The CDR3 spans 14 residues. V was pared by 2 bases and J by 1 base, with 9 bases between.

J is TRBJ2-7 and V is TRBV29-1; TRBD1 agrees at 8 bases. The CDR3 has 15 amino acids. Trimming cost V 6 bases and J 1 base; bases outside gene matches: 11. The germline gives CDR1 SQVTM, CDR2 ANQGSEA. In nucleotides, the CDR3 is TGCAGCGTACTCATCGGGGACAGGTTGTCCTACGAGCAGTACTTC. Translated, it gives CSVLIGDRLSYEQYF.

This clonotype was seen only a few times. V is TRBV4-2 and J is TRBJ2-1, with TRBD2 identical over 7 bases. The CDR3 runs 18 residues. In germline, CDR1 is LGHNA, CDR2 YNFKEQ. V lost 4 bases and J lost 3; bases outside the gene matches: 15. The DNA for the CDR3 is TGTGCCAGCAGCCCCGGCGGGATCGAGCGGGGCCACTACAATGAGCAGTTCTTC. Its translation is CASSPGGIERGHYNEQFF.

CDR3 region: CASSHGDSPGSYTF. DNA for the CDR3: TGTGCCAGCAGCCACGGGGACAGCCCCGGGAGCTACACCTTC. V gene TRBV7-9 combines with J gene TRBJ1-2, with 7 nucleotides matching TRBD1. Germline V gene data show CDR1 as SEHNR and CDR2 as FQNEAQ (reference sequence). The J segment lost 9 bases and the V segment lost 5 bases, leaving 12 bases of the junction unmatched. The CDR3 extends over 14 amino acids.

The rearrangement joins TRBV12-3 or TRBV12-4 to TRBJ2-3; 8 bases align to TRBD1. V dropped 3 bases and J dropped 1; count of bases not matched to a gene: 18. The CDR3 contains 20 residues. CDR3 loop: CASSFPGRGRVLIGTDTQYF. The CDR3 DNA reads as TGTGCCAGCAGTTTTCCGGGCAGGGGGCGAGTATTAATTGGCACAGATACGCAGTATTTT.

This clonotype has just a few counts. The chain links TRBV2 to TRBJ1-2; D call uncertain. Trimming pared 6 bases from V and 6 bases from J, leaving 23 bases between. Germline V gives CDR1 SNHLY, CDR2 FYNNEI. The CDR3 extends over 16 amino acids. CDR3 sequence reads: CASSLIRDHTSDGYTF. Here the CDR3 DNA reads TGTGCCAGCAGCCTAATCCGGGATCACACTTCGGATGGCTACACCTTC.

The chain is built from TRBV12-5 and TRBJ2-3; TRBD2 agrees at 11 bases. After removal of 6 bases from V and 4 bases from J, the junction contained 3 bases not matched to a gene. The CDR3 loop spans 14 amino acids. Germline V gene sequence: CDR1 LGHNT, CDR2 FRNRAP. CDR3 bases: TGTGCTAGTGGACCGGGACTAGCGGCAGATACGCAGTATTTT. It specifies CASGPGLAADTQYF. The whole variable domain, filled in from reference TRBV12-5 and TRBJ2-3, reads DARVTQTPRHKVTEMGQEVTMRCQPILGHNTVFWYRQTMMQGLELLAYFRNRAPLDDSGMPKDRFSAEMPDATLATLKIQPSEPRDSAVYFCASGPGLAADTQYFGPGTRLTVL.

This clonotype was detected a few times. The chain employs TRBV7-6 and TRBJ2-7; D is perhaps TRBD2 (5 bases). The CDR3 is 14 residues long. V was pared by 0 bases and J by 3 bases, with 9 bases between. Looked up from germline, CDR1 is SGHVS and CDR2 is FNYEAQ. The CDR3, as DNA: TGTGCCAGCAGCTTAGCGATAGGGAGCTACGAGCAGTACTTC. This gives the protein CASSLAIGSYEQYF. Full variable domain (missing parts from reference TRBV7-6 and TRBJ2-7): GAGVSQSPRYKVTKRGQDVALRCDPISGHVSLYWYRQALGQGPEFLTYFNYEAQQDKSGLPNDRFSAERPEGSISTLTIQRTEQRDSAMYRCASSLAIGSYEQYFGPGTRLTVT.

The gene calls are TRBV5-1 and TRBJ1-3; the D is unclear. Trimming stripped 9 bases from V and 0 bases from J, with 13 bases between. Germline V CDR1 and CDR2: SGHRS, YFSETQ. The CDR3 runs 14 residues. Here the CDR3 reads CATKSEPSGNTIYF. In nucleotides, the CDR3 is TGCGCCACCAAATCTGAGCCCTCTGGAAACACCATATATTTT.

The rearrangement uses TRBV20-1 and TRBJ1-2; 10 bases map to TRBD1. The CDR3 sequence is 15 residues long. Germline loops: CDR1 DFQATT, CDR2 SNEGSKA (reference sequence). J lost 4 bases, V lost 5 bases, and 10 bases had no gene match. The CDR3 sequence is CSAPGDRGFIYGYTF. The CDR3 nucleotides read TGCAGTGCTCCCGGGGACAGGGGCTTCATCTATGGCTACACCTTC.

This clonotype appeared a few times. The chain couples TRBV20-1 to TRBJ1-2, with unresolved D. V was trimmed by 4 bases and J by 7 bases, leaving 10 bases between them. Germline CDR1 and CDR2: DFQATT and SNEGSKA (reference sequence). The CDR3 covers 11 residues. As DNA, the CDR3 is TGCAGTGCTAATCTTGGGCCTGGCTACACCTTC. As protein: CSANLGPGYTF.

This clonotype was seen a few times. The CDR3 sequence: CASSQDGNGASYEQYF. Here the CDR3 DNA reads TGTGCCAGCAGCCAAGATGGGAACGGTGCCTCCTACGAGCAGTACTTC. The chain links TRBV4-2 to TRBJ2-7; no clear D. Trimming stripped 0 bases from V and 0 bases from J, with 12 bases between. Germline CDR1 reads LGHNA; CDR2 reads YNFKEQ. This CDR3 has 16 residues.

This clonotype was seen more than once but under ten times. V is TRBV12-3 or TRBV12-4 and J is TRBJ1-3; D call uncertain. The CDR3 is 14 residues long. Trimming left V 6 bases short and J 2 bases short, with 11 bases between. The CDR3 bases are TGTGCCAGCAGCCATGACATCGCTGGAAACACCATATATTTT. This gives the protein CASSHDIAGNTIYF.

The chain carries TRBV10-3 and TRBJ2-4, with D hard to call. The CDR3 length is 13 residues. The germline CDR1 and CDR2 sequences are ENHRY and SYGVKD. Trimming took off 4 bases at V and 0 bases at J, with 4 bases between the two ends. CDR3 coding DNA: TGTGCCATCAGTGGGGAAGCCAAAAACATTCAGTACTTC. This sequence encodes CAISGEAKNIQYF.